A selection of T cell receptor beta chains follows, all from one sample in a study of glioma-infiltrating T cells. TCRdb passed the multiplex PCR reads through MiXCR, listing each CDR3 protein once. The table lists about 110,000 distinct CDR3 sequences, less than 30% of them singletons, with roughly a third in the top ten. The sample was glioma tissue, nonneoplastic brain tissue, or PBMCs (not recorded which). The source of these receptors is a human donor with low-grade glioma or glioblastoma, undergoing nonglioma brain surgery, or in good health (not recorded which). Each CDR3 is given with its conserved first and last residue. Each record gives: V gene, clone size, D gene, J gene, CDR3 protein, CDR3 DNA. A D gene is named only where the DNA matches it firmly. Only part of the rows carry a size: once, few, many, or a class if the clone is expanded.

TRBV4-3	many	-	TRBJ2-7	CASSHISAPYEQYF	TGCGCCAGCAGCCACATTTCAGCGCCCTACGAGCAGTACTTC
TRBV9	few	-	TRBJ2-5	CASSPLRGTDQETQYF	TGTGCCAGCAGCCCCCTGAGGGGAACCGACCAAGAGACCCAGTACTTC
TRBV19	-	-	TRBJ2-2	CASSIPCTGELFF	TGTGCCAGTAGTATCCCTTGCACCGGGGAGCTGTTTTTT
TRBV12-3/TRBV12-4	many	-	TRBJ1-2	CASRLSFGGNYGYTF	TGTGCCAGCAGACTAAGCTTCGGAGGCAACTATGGCTACACCTTC
TRBV5-1	-	-	TRBJ1-3	CASSLQETASGKTIYF	TGCGCCAGCAGCTTGCAGGAGACAGCCTCTGGAAAAACCATATATTTT
TRBV7-4	-	TRBD2	TRBJ2-7	CASSLAASYNEQYF	TGTGCCAGCAGCCTAGCGGCCTCCTACAATGAGCAGTACTTC
TRBV28	many	TRBD2	TRBJ2-7	CASTKPGLAGASAHYEQYF	TGTGCCAGCACGAAACCGGGACTAGCGGGAGCATCGGCTCACTACGAGCAGTACTTC
TRBV12-3/TRBV12-4	few	TRBD1	TRBJ2-3	CASRSTGGTQYF	TGTGCCAGCAGAAGTACAGGGGGAACGCAGTATTTT
TRBV11-3	-	TRBD2	TRBJ2-7	CASSPTLAGALREQYF	TGTGCCAGCAGCCCTACCCTAGCGGGAGCCCTCAGGGAGCAGTACTTC
TRBV5-1	many	TRBD1	TRBJ2-1	CASSLGTGAEQFF	TGCGCCAGCAGCTTGGGGACAGGGGCTGAGCAGTTCTTC
TRBV5-1	many	-	TRBJ2-1	CASSSGTHLVDEQFF	TGCGCCAGCAGCTCCGGGACCCACCTCGTCGATGAGCAGTTCTTC
TRBV20-1	-	TRBD2	TRBJ2-1	CSATSGGVDEQFF	TGCAGTGCCACTAGCGGGGGTGTAGATGAGCAGTTCTTC
TRBV5-1	many	TRBD1	TRBJ1-4	CASSPGQGNEKLFF	TGTGCCAGCTCACCGGGACAGGGTAATGAAAAACTGTTTTTT
TRBV29-1	many	-	TRBJ2-5	CSVETQYF	TGCAGCGTTGAGACCCAGTACTTC
TRBV5-1	few	-	TRBJ2-7	CASSLAQVSYEQYF	TGCGCCAGCAGCTTGGCCCAGGTTTCCTACGAGCAGTACTTC
TRBV18	-	TRBD2	TRBJ2-1	CASSRGSGDLYNEQFF	TGTGCCAGCTCACGAGGTAGCGGGGACCTCTACAATGAGCAGTTCTTC
TRBV6-1	many	-	TRBJ2-7	CASSPGSYEQYF	TGTGCCAGCAGTCCAGGGTCCTACGAGCAGTACTTC
TRBV27	-	TRBD2	TRBJ2-7	CASSRSGRAWYEQYF	TGTGCCAGCAGTCGTAGCGGGAGGGCCTGGTACGAGCAGTACTTC
TRBV14	-	-	TRBJ1-2	CASSQGRTYGYTF	TGTGCCAGCAGCCAAGGTCGTACATATGGCTACACCTTC
TRBV12-3/TRBV12-4	many	-	TRBJ2-3	CASSTFYADTQYF	TGTGCCAGCAGCACATTCTACGCAGATACGCAGTATTTT
TRBV6-6	many	TRBD2	TRBJ2-1	CASSYSGLAGVSNEQFF	TGTGCCAGCAGTTACTCGGGACTAGCGGGGGTTAGCAATGAGCAGTTCTTC
TRBV20-1	many	TRBD2	TRBJ2-7	CSAKGTSVSYEQYF	TGCAGTGCTAAAGGGACTAGCGTTTCCTACGAGCAGTACTTC
TRBV4-2	many	-	TRBJ1-5	CASSQMGDSYQPQHF	TGTGCCAGCAGCCAAATGGGAGACAGCTATCAGCCCCAGCATTTT
TRBV27	many	-	TRBJ2-6	CASSIQGSGANVLTF	TGTGCCAGCAGTATACAGGGCTCTGGGGCCAACGTCCTGACTTTC
TRBV12-3/TRBV12-4	-	-	TRBJ2-1	CASSTHILKQGSGNEQFF	TGTGCCAGCAGTACTCACATACTAAAGCAAGGGTCCGGCAATGAGCAGTTCTTC
TRBV4-1	many	TRBD2	TRBJ2-1	CASSKVSGSGEQFF	TGCGCCAGCAGTAAAGTTAGCGGGAGTGGTGAGCAGTTCTTC
TRBV10-3	many	-	TRBJ2-5	CAISSGTYVQETQYF	TGTGCCATCAGTTCCGGGACCTACGTACAAGAGACCCAGTACTTC
TRBV18	many	-	TRBJ1-6	CASSAGTSYNSPLHF	TGTGCCAGCTCCGCCGGGACCTCCTATAATTCACCCCTCCACTTT
TRBV7-6	many	TRBD1	TRBJ2-1	CASSSETGFKQFF	TGTGCCAGCAGCTCCGAGACAGGGTTTAAGCAGTTCTTC
TRBV29-1	few	TRBD1	TRBJ2-1	CSAGTGVDEQFF	TGCAGCGCCGGGACAGGGGTTGATGAGCAGTTCTTC
TRBV20-1	many	-	TRBJ2-5	CSAIPPLETQYF	TGCAGTGCTATCCCCCCGTTAGAGACCCAGTACTTC
TRBV5-1	many	-	TRBJ2-3	CASGRAEQTDTQYF	TGCGCCAGCGGCAGGGCGGAGCAAACAGATACGCAGTATTTT
TRBV29-1	many	TRBD1	TRBJ1-5	CSVKTGTGNYQPQHF	TGCAGCGTCAAAACCGGGACAGGGAACTATCAGCCCCAGCATTTT
TRBV7-2	many	TRBD1	TRBJ2-1	CASNRGPGQGPHEQFF	TGTGCCAGCAACCGGGGACCGGGACAGGGGCCCCATGAGCAGTTCTTC
TRBV11-2	few	TRBD2	TRBJ2-7	CASSRTSGSLDEQYF	TGTGCCAGCAGCCGGACTAGCGGGAGCTTAGACGAGCAGTACTTC
TRBV7-9	many	-	TRBJ1-1	CASSAQTGLNTEAFF	TGTGCCAGCAGCGCCCAGACAGGCCTGAACACTGAAGCTTTCTTT
TRBV29-1	many	-	TRBJ1-1	CSVERQGNTEAFF	TGCAGCGTTGAACGTCAGGGGAACACTGAAGCTTTCTTT
TRBV7-2	many	TRBD1	TRBJ1-2	CASSQGTEDYGYTF	TGTGCCAGCAGCCAAGGGACAGAGGACTATGGCTACACCTTC
TRBV7-2	many	TRBD1	TRBJ1-5	CASSPGTGNQPQHF	TGTGCCAGCAGCCCCGGGACAGGCAATCAGCCCCAGCATTTT
TRBV18	-	TRBD1	TRBJ1-1	CARSPPGQEDTEAFF	TGTGCCAGATCACCACCGGGACAGGAGGACACTGAAGCTTTCTTT
TRBV20-1	many	TRBD2	TRBJ2-7	CSARAALAGAREQYF	TGCAGTGCTAGAGCCGCCCTAGCGGGAGCAAGAGAGCAGTACTTC
TRBV2	few	-	TRBJ1-4	CASIRDQNEKLFF	TGTGCCAGCATCAGGGATCAAAATGAAAAACTGTTTTTT
TRBV5-1	-	TRBD2	TRBJ2-5	CASSFRSLAGALETQYF	TGCGCCAGCAGCTTTCGCTCTCTAGCGGGGGCTCTTGAGACCCAGTACTTC
TRBV24-1	many	-	TRBJ1-5	CATSRSWGSNQPQHF	TGTGCCACCAGTCGTTCATGGGGTAGCAATCAGCCCCAGCATTTT
TRBV7-2	many	TRBD1	TRBJ2-1	CASSLAPGAGTGGLNEQFF	TGTGCCAGCAGCTTAGCCCCCGGGGCGGGGACAGGGGGTTTAAATGAGCAGTTCTTC
TRBV6-2/TRBV6-3	many	-	TRBJ2-1	CASADGNEQFF	TGTGCCAGTGCCGACGGAAATGAGCAGTTCTTC
TRBV6-2/TRBV6-3	many	-	TRBJ1-1	CASSYSSNGGTEAFF	TGTGCCAGCAGTTACTCGAGTAACGGGGGAACTGAAGCTTTCTTT
TRBV7-2	-	TRBD2	TRBJ2-7	CASSLDSGGTSYEQYF	TGTGCCAGCAGCTTAGATAGCGGGGGGACCTCCTACGAGCAGTACTTC
TRBV5-1	many	-	TRBJ2-3	CASSSDIDTQYF	TGCGCCAGCAGCTCGGACATCGATACGCAGTATTTT
TRBV6-5	many	-	TRBJ2-2	CASSYSLGATGELFF	TGTGCCAGCAGTTACTCTCTGGGGGCCACCGGGGAGCTGTTTTTT
TRBV27	many	TRBD2	TRBJ2-3	CASSFSRLAQKGDTQYF	TGTGCCAGCAGTTTTTCCCGACTAGCGCAAAAGGGAGATACGCAGTATTTT
TRBV28	many	-	TRBJ2-6	CASSSPWANVLTF	TGTGCCAGCAGTTCCCCCTGGGCCAACGTCCTGACTTTC